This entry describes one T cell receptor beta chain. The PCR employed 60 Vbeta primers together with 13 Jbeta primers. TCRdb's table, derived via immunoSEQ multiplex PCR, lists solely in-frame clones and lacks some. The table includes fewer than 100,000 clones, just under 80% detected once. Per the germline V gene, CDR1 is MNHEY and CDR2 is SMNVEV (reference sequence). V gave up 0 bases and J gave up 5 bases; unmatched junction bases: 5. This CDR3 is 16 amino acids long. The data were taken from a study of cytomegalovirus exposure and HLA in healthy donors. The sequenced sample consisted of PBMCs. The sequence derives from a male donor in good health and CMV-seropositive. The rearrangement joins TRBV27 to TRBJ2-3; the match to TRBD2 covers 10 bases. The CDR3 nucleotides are TGTGCCAGCAGTTTATCGTGGGGACTAGCGAAAGATACGCAGTATTTT. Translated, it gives CASSLSWGLAKDTQYF.